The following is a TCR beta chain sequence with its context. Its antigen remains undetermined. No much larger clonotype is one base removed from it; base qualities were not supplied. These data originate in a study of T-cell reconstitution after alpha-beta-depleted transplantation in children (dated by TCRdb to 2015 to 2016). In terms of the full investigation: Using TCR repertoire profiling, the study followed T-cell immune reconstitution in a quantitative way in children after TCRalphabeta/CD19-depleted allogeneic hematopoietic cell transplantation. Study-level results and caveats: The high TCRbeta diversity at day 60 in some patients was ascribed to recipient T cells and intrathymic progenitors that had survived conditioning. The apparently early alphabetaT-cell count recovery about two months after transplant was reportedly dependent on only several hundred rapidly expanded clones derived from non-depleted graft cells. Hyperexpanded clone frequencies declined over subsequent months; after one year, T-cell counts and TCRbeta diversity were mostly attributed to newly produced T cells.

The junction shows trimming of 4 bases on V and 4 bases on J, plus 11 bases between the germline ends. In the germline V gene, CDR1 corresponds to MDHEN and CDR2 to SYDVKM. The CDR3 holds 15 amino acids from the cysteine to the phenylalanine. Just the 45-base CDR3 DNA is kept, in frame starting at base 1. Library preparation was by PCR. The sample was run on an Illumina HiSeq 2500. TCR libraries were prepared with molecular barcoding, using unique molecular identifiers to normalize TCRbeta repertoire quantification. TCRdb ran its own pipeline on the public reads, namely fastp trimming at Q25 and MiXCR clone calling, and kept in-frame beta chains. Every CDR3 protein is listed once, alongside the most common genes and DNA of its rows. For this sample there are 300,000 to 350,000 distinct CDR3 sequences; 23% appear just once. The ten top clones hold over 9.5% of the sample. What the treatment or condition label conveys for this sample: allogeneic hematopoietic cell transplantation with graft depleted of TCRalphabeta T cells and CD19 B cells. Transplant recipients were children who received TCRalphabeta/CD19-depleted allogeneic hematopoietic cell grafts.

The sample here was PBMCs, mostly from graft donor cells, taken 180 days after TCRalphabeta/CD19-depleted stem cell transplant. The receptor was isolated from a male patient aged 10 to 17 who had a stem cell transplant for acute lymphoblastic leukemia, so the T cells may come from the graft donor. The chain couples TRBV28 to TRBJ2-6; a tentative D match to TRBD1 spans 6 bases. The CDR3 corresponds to CASSSTGMGANVLTF. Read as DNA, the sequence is TGTGCCAGCAGTTCAACAGGGATGGGGGCCAACGTCCTGACTTTC. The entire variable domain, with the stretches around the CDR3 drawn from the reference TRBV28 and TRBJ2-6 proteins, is DVKVTQSSRYLVKRTGEKVFLECVQDMDHENMFWYRQDPGLGLRLIYFSYDVKMKEKGDIPEGYSVSREKKERFSLILESASTNQTSMYLCASSSTGMGANVLTFGAGSRLTVL.